Listed below are T cell receptor beta chains from one sample, sequenced in a study of blood T cells in healthy people across ages. A single record per CDR3 protein comes from TCRdb applying MiXCR to the 5' RACE reads. Of hundreds of thousands of distinct CDR3 sequences listed, 58% are singletons. The sample was blood. Every receptor here comes from a man aged 55 to 70 in good health. The CDR3 runs from the conserved cysteine through the conserved F or W. The D gene is left open where the match is weak. Clone sizes are given selectively: once, few, many, or a class where the clone is expanded.

d_call,v_call,j_call,clone_size,cdr3_nt,cdr3_aa
.,TRBV12-3/TRBV12-4,TRBJ2-4,.,TGTGCCAGCAGCTCTTCGCTAGCCAAAAACATTCAGTACTTC,CASSSSLAKNIQYF
TRBD1,TRBV9,TRBJ1-2,.,TGTGCCAGCAGCGCCACAGGGGGCGGCTATAGCTACACCTTC,CASSATGGGYSYTF
.,TRBV5-1,TRBJ1-2,.,TGCGCCAGCAGCTCCTCAGGGAACAATGGCTACACCTTC,CASSSSGNNGYTF
TRBD1,TRBV25-1,TRBJ1-6,.,TGTGCCAGCAGGGGGACAGAGGATTCACCCCTCCACTTT,CASRGTEDSPLHF
TRBD2,TRBV24-1,TRBJ2-3,once,TGTGCCACCAGTGAGGGGACTATCACAGATACGCAGTATTTT,CATSEGTITDTQYF
.,TRBV6-1,TRBJ2-5,.,TGTGCCAGCAGTCCGGGACCCGTCTCAAAGACCCAGTACTTC,CASSPGPVSKTQYF
TRBD1,TRBV6-6,TRBJ1-2,.,TGTGCCAGCAGTTACGGACGGGACAGGGAGGGCTACACCTTC,CASSYGRDREGYTF
.,TRBV29-1,TRBJ2-7,.,TGCAGCGTCTCAAAGGTGACGGCCAGGGAGCAGTACTTC,CSVSKVTAREQYF
.,TRBV6-5,TRBJ2-1,.,TGTGCCAGCAGGCAGGGTAACAACTACAATGAGCAGTTCTTC,CASRQGNNYNEQFF
TRBD2,TRBV11-3,TRBJ2-5,.,TGTGCCAGCAGCGGGGGGGTCCCTCCAGAGACCCAGTACTTC,CASSGGVPPETQYF
.,TRBV4-1,TRBJ2-6,.,TGCGCCGGCAGCCAAACGGGCACAGGGAGAGCTGGGGCCAACGTCCTGACTTTC,CAGSQTGTGRAGANVLTF
.,TRBV7-2,TRBJ1-1,.,TGTGCCAGCAAAACCGGGGGCTTGAACACTGAAGCTTTCTTT,CASKTGGLNTEAFF
.,TRBV2,TRBJ1-2,.,TGTGCCAGCAGGCTGACCTCTTCGGACAGAAACTATGGCTACACCTTC,CASRLTSSDRNYGYTF
.,TRBV28,TRBJ1-5,.,TGTGCCAGCCTTCAGGGGTATTCTAATCAGCCCCAGCATTTT,CASLQGYSNQPQHF
.,TRBV7-6,TRBJ2-6,.,TGTGCCAGCAGCCTAAGGGGCGGCAGTGGGGCCAACGTCCTGACTTTC,CASSLRGGSGANVLTF
.,TRBV6-1,TRBJ1-2,.,TGTGCCAGCAGTGAATGGGGGCAGGGCTATGGCTACACCTTC,CASSEWGQGYGYTF
.,TRBV10-3,TRBJ2-7,.,TGTGCCACGAATACAGAGACGGGCGAGCAGTACTTC,CATNTETGEQYF
TRBD2,TRBV6-1,TRBJ2-3,few,TGTGCCAGCAGTGGCCCGAGGACTAGCGGGGCGGCGGATACGCAGTATTTT,CASSGPRTSGAADTQYF
TRBD1,TRBV29-1,TRBJ2-5,.,TGCAGCGCTTTGACAGGGATGGAGACCCAGTACTTC,CSALTGMETQYF
TRBD1,TRBV24-1,TRBJ2-5,.,TGTGCCACCAGTGATTGGACAGGGGTTAGCGGGACCCAGTACTTC,CATSDWTGVSGTQYF
.,TRBV6-1,TRBJ2-7,.,TGTGCCAGCAGTGACACCGCGTGGACAAAGATCCAGTACTTC,CASSDTAWTKIQYF
.,TRBV5-1,TRBJ2-1,.,TGCGCCAGCAGCGTGGAGGGCAGGGTAAGAATAGATGAGCAGTTCTTC,CASSVEGRVRIDEQFF
.,TRBV20-1,TRBJ2-1,few,TGCAGTGCTAGAGGGAACAGAGACTACAATGAGCAGTTCTTC,CSARGNRDYNEQFF
.,TRBV5-1,TRBJ1-6,.,TGCGCCAGCAGCTTGGAAGGGAGCTCCTATAATTCACCCCTCCACTTT,CASSLEGSSYNSPLHF
TRBD1,TRBV6-2/TRBV6-3,TRBJ1-2,.,TGTGCCAGCAGCGGAACGGGACAGGGCGGCTACACCTTC,CASSGTGQGGYTF
.,TRBV12-3/TRBV12-4,TRBJ1-1,.,TGTGCCAGCACTAAAGAAGCGAACACTGAAGCTTTCTTT,CASTKEANTEAFF
.,TRBV5-1,TRBJ1-4,once,TGCGCCAGCAGCCCCGGGACGGAGACAAGGGGTGAAAAACTGTTTTTT,CASSPGTETRGEKLFF
TRBD2,TRBV6-2/TRBV6-3,TRBJ2-1,few,TGTGCCAGCAGTACAAGGACTAGCGGGGGCTCCTACAATGAGCAGTTCTTC,CASSTRTSGGSYNEQFF
TRBD2,TRBV9,TRBJ2-3,.,TGTGCCAGCAGCGTAGGGGTAGCGGGGGCCACAGATACGCAGTATTTT,CASSVGVAGATDTQYF
TRBD2,TRBV6-5,TRBJ2-7,.,TGTGCCAGCAGCCCTAGGGGACTATACGAGCAGTACTTC,CASSPRGLYEQYF
.,TRBV6-6,TRBJ1-2,.,TGTGCCAGCAGGACAGACACCGACTATGGCTACACCTTC,CASRTDTDYGYTF
.,TRBV21-1,TRBJ2-3,.,TGTGCCAGCAGCAAAGCCGGCCTGACAGGGCACACAGATACGCAGTATTTT,CASSKAGLTGHTDTQYF